Each of the 7 T cell receptor beta chains below was sequenced from the same sample in a study of blood T cell repertoires in COVID-19. The assay was immunoSEQ multiplex PCR, and TCRdb's table has in-frame clones only and misses some. Among about 170,000 clones listed, approximately 86% were seen once. The source material was peripheral blood. The receptors stem from a woman over 75 with COVID-19, enrolled during active disease.

The chain carries TRBV19 and TRBJ1-3; D call uncertain. Germline V gene sequence: CDR1 LNHDA, CDR2 SQIVND (reference sequence). With 2 bases removed from V and 2 bases from J, the gap between germline ends came to 7 bases. The CDR3 sequence is 14 residues long. CDR3 sequence: CASSISGTGNTIYF. In nucleotides, the CDR3 is TGTGCCAGTAGTATATCCGGTACTGGAAACACCATATATTTT.

The rearrangement joins TRBV3-1 (or the pseudogene TRBV3-2) to TRBJ1-2; 8 nucleotides line up with TRBD1. The V and J ends lost 3 bases and 8 bases, in that order; junction bases with no gene match: 5. The germline V gene has CDR1 LGHDT and CDR2 YNNKEL (reference sequence). The CDR3 has 13 amino acids. This CDR3 reads CASSQGQVGGYTF. CDR3 coding DNA: TGTGCCAGCAGCCAGGGACAGGTTGGCGGCTACACCTTC.

This clone was detected only once. This chain joins TRBV28 and TRBJ1-6; D gene unclear. Germline values: CDR1 MDHEN, CDR2 SYDVKM. Trimming removed 2 bases from V and 5 bases from J, with 10 bases in between. This CDR3 is built from 15 residues. CDR3 loop: CASSLRGHHNSPLHF. The CDR3 DNA follows: TGTGCCAGCAGTTTACGAGGGCACCATAATTCACCCCTCCACTTT.

The chain joins TRBV11-2 to TRBJ1-2; D gene ambiguous. CDR3 length: 14 residues. V was trimmed by 1 base and J by 8 bases, leaving 14 bases between them. Germline V CDR1 and CDR2: SGHAT, FQNNGV. CDR3 in amino acids: CASSLAAALEGYTF. CDR3 coding DNA: TGTGCCAGCAGCTTAGCGGCGGCTCTGGAGGGCTACACCTTC.

V gene TRBV11-1 combines with J gene TRBJ2-3; weak D call: TRBD2 (5 bases). V dropped 2 bases and J dropped 4 bases, with 13 bases sitting between them. The CDR3 extends over 15 amino acids. Looked up from germline, CDR1 is SGHAT and CDR2 is FQDESV (reference sequence). DNA for the CDR3: TGTGCCAGCAGCTTACATGGCGGGTCGGCAGATACGCAGTATTTT. Translated, it gives CASSLHGGSADTQYF.

This chain links TRBV28 with TRBJ1-4; D not resolved. Deletions cut 6 bases from V and 3 bases from J, with 11 bases between. The CDR3 runs 14 residues. CDR1 is MDHEN and CDR2 is SYDVKM in the germline V gene. The CDR3: CASRAGGANEKLFF. The DNA of the CDR3 is TGTGCCAGCAGGGCGGGTGGTGCTAATGAAAAACTGTTTTTT.

The genes are TRBV7-8 and TRBJ2-1; 7 bases align to TRBD2. From germline, CDR1 is SGHVS and CDR2 FQNEAQ. The CDR3 has 14 amino acids. Trimming at V came to 0 bases and at J to 10 bases, leaving 6 bases not matched to a gene. CDR3 protein: CASSLAGSGGEQFF. CDR3 in DNA: TGTGCCAGCAGCTTAGCGGGGTCGGGGGGAGAGCAGTTCTTC.